This TCR beta chain was identified in a study of cytomegalovirus exposure and HLA in healthy donors. General observations from the study: Under in vitro conditions, three CMV-associated chains were confirmed as specific for CMV antigens. Another analysis was done later, and it associated 17,000 or so TCR beta sequences with HLA alleles at 0.05 false discovery rate. Per a prior analysis, the majority of TCR beta V segments were productive roughly 87% or roughly 30% of the time.

The CDR3 covers 14 residues. Trimming took 6 bases from V and 10 from J, leaving 21 bases between them. Per germline, CDR1 MDHEN and CDR2 SYDVKM. It was with 60 Vbeta and 13 Jbeta primers that the PCR ran. Repertoires were generated with immunoSEQ multiplex PCR, while TCRdb's copy carries only in-frame clones and drops some. The sample lists tens of thousands of clones; 60% to 85% were seen once. Remarks on this clone: Antigen: not known.

The chain joins TRBV28 to TRBJ1-2; D possibly corresponds to TRBD1 (6 bases). Material: PBMCs. This sequence originates from a man aged 35 to 55 in good health and CMV-seronegative. This chain's CDR3 is CASSTPNKDRDYTF. The CDR3 DNA reads TGTGCCAGCAGCACCCCTAACAAGGACAGAGACTACACCTTC.